Below, 29 T cell receptor beta chains from the same sample are listed, as sequenced in a study of T cell repertoires in cytomegalovirus infection. Via MiXCR, TCRdb re-called the reads, giving one row per CDR3 protein. The sample consists of more than 30,000 distinct CDR3 sequences, about 54% of them appearing once. These TCRs' antigens remain unknown. Specimen: CD8+ T cells from cultured PBMCs, collected from culture after CMV antigen stimulation. All receptors derive from a human donor in good health (CMV status not recorded). Some clones in this sample may be carry-over from other donors' samples.

This clonotype was seen only a few times. The chain has TRBV7-2 and TRBJ1-6, with TRBD1 matching over 9 bases. Per germline, CDR1 SGHTA and CDR2 FQGNSA. Trimming cost V 1 base and J 8 bases; bases outside gene matches: 3. This CDR3 is 15 amino acids long. CDR3 sequence: CASSLVWTGDSPLHF. The CDR3 DNA sequence: TGTGCCAGCAGCTTAGTGTGGACAGGGGATTCACCCCTCCACTTT.

Points on this clonotype: Relative to the germline gene, one junction end is altered; a read error may explain this. The J gene is TRBJ2-2, the V gene TRBV7-7; D is unresolved. CDR3 length: 16 amino acids. Per the germline V gene, CDR1 is SSHAT and CDR2 is FNYEAQ (reference sequence). As DNA, the CDR3 is TGTGCTAGCAGCTTGGGCCCATTGCATTGGGCCGGGGAGCTGTTTTTT. Residues: CASSLGPLHWAGELFF.

This clonotype was seen a single time. This rearrangement joins TRBV7-8 to TRBJ1-2, with D possibly TRBD1 on 5 matching bases. Trimming took off 4 bases at V and 6 bases at J, with 18 bases between the two ends. The CDR3 spans 15 residues. Germline CDR1 is SGHVS and CDR2 is FQNEAQ. The CDR3: CASSSAGGSSDGYTF. DNA for the CDR3: TGTGCCAGCAGCTCCGCCGGGGGTTCATCGGATGGCTACACCTTC.

The CDR3 nucleotides read TGTGCCAGCAGTTACCGCCGGGACGGGAGAGATACGCAGTATTTT. Translated: CASSYRRDGRDTQYF. The chain recombines TRBV6-5 with TRBJ2-3, with a tentative D call TRBD2 (6 bases). CDR1 MNHEY and CDR2 SVGAGI come from the germline V gene. V dropped 2 bases and J dropped 5 bases, with 14 bases sitting between them. This CDR3 has 15 amino acids.

This chain uses TRBV4-2 with TRBJ2-1, with D possibly being TRBD1 (6 bases). The CDR3 has 16 amino acids. V lost 6 bases to trimming and J lost 8 bases, with 23 bases between them. Germline CDR1 reads LGHNA; CDR2 reads YNFKEQ. As DNA, the CDR3 is TGTGCCAGCAGACCGCACTCAGGGGCGCCGGGCGATGAGCAGTTCTTC. Amino acids: CASRPHSGAPGDEQFF.

The chain employs TRBV7-4 and TRBJ1-1; perhaps TRBD1 as D (5 bases). V shed 2 bases and J shed 2 bases, with 6 bases lying between them. In germline, CDR1 is SGHVT, CDR2 SQSDAQ. The CDR3 contains 13 residues. The CDR3: CASSLRGNTEAFF. CDR3 in DNA: TGTGCCAGCAGCTTAAGGGGTAACACTGAAGCTTTCTTT.

The CDR3 region has the DNA TGTGCCAGTATTGAATCGGACGGATCCAATCAGCCCCAGCATTTT. Translation: CASIESDGSNQPQHF. The chain combines TRBV19 with TRBJ1-5; D not resolved. Germline CDR1 reads LNHDA; CDR2 reads SQIVND (reference sequence). This CDR3 is built from 15 residues. Trimming stripped 7 bases from V and 3 bases from J, with 16 bases between.

The rearrangement uses TRBV4-1 and TRBJ2-5, with TRBD2 matching over 7 bases. The CDR3 extends over 16 amino acids. J was trimmed by 2 bases and V by 5 bases; bases with no gene match: 11. Germline V gene data show CDR1 as MGHRA and CDR2 as YSYEKL. CDR3 residues: CASSLPRGAGQETQYF. The CDR3 DNA is TGCGCCAGCAGCTTGCCACGGGGAGCGGGGCAAGAGACCCAGTACTTC.

The rearrangement links TRBV12-3 or TRBV12-4 to TRBJ1-1, with TRBD1 as a possible D gene (5 bases). Trimming shortened V by 5 bases and J by 7 bases, and 14 bases separated the two germline ends. The CDR3 has 13 amino acids. CDR3 sequence (DNA): TGTGCCAGCAGTCCCTCAGGGCCTGGTGAAGCTTTCTTT. This codes for CASSPSGPGEAFF.

V gene TRBV5-6 combines with J gene TRBJ2-2, with D possibly TRBD1 on 6 matching bases. Trimming shortened V by 0 bases and J by 2 bases, and 8 bases separated the two germline ends. Per the germline V gene, CDR1 is SGHDT and CDR2 is YYEEEE. The CDR3 loop spans 15 amino acids. CDR3 residues: CASSLEGQNTGELFF. The CDR3, as DNA: TGTGCCAGCAGCTTGGAGGGACAAAACACCGGGGAGCTGTTTTTT.

The genes are TRBV7-8 and TRBJ1-5; D remains ambiguous. Trimming left V 3 bases short and J 4 bases short, with 13 bases between. The CDR3 contains 15 residues. Per the germline V gene, CDR1 is SGHVS and CDR2 is FQNEAQ. CDR3: CASSFTAERNQPQHF. For the CDR3, the DNA is TGTGCCAGCAGCTTTACGGCGGAAAGAAATCAGCCCCAGCATTTT.

With regard to this clonotype: Compared with germline, one end of the junction differs, possibly owing to a read error. J is TRBJ2-1 and V is TRBV7-9, with no clear D. The CDR3 spans 16 residues. The germline V gene has CDR1 SEHNR and CDR2 FQNEAQ (reference sequence). The CDR3 protein is CASSLLGISTTNEQFF. For the CDR3, the DNA is TGTGCCAGCAGCTTGTTGGGAATTTCCACCACCAATGAGCAGTTTTTC.

This sequence joins TRBV7-8 and TRBJ1-1, with D uncertain. CDR3 length: 15 residues. Trimming left V 5 bases short and J 2 bases short, with 15 bases between. Germline CDR1 and CDR2: SGHVS and FQNEAQ. CDR3 DNA: TGTGCCAGCAGCCCCAGTGGGATATCAAACACTGAAGCTTTCTTT. Translating it yields CASSPSGISNTEAFF.

The genes are TRBV27 and TRBJ1-2, with 9 positions matching TRBD1. Unmatched junction bases numbered 6, after V lost 8 bases and J lost 2 bases. Germline V CDR1 and CDR2: MNHEY, SMNVEV (reference sequence). CDR3 size: 14 residues. This CDR3 is CASSVQGANYGYTF. The CDR3 bases are TGTGCCAGCTCCGTACAGGGGGCGAACTATGGCTACACCTTC.

The rearrangement links TRBV30 to TRBJ2-2; D is uncertain. Trimming pared 2 bases from V and 6 bases from J, leaving 7 bases between. The CDR3 covers 12 residues. The germline V gene has CDR1 GTSNPN and CDR2 SVGIG (reference sequence). The CDR3 protein is CAWSLAAGELFF. The CDR3 DNA sequence: TGTGCCTGGAGTCTTGCCGCCGGGGAGCTGTTTTTT.

V and J are TRBV27 and TRBJ1-1; 9 nucleotides line up with TRBD1. The junction had 12 bases not matched to a gene; V was cut back by 6 bases and J by 4 bases. CDR1 MNHEY and CDR2 SMNVEV come from the germline V gene (reference sequence). The CDR3 is 16 residues long. The CDR3 loop reads CASSPTGGRSSTEAFF. The CDR3, as DNA: TGTGCCAGCAGCCCTACAGGGGGCCGATCGAGCACTGAAGCTTTCTTT.

V gene TRBV12-3 or TRBV12-4 combines with J gene TRBJ1-4, with 8 bases that match TRBD1. Trimming at V came to 7 bases and at J to 4 bases, leaving 5 bases not matched to a gene. This CDR3 comprises 14 residues. The chain's CDR3 is CASTGQGGNEKLFF. CDR3 bases: TGTGCCAGCACCGGACAGGGTGGTAATGAAAAACTGTTTTTT.

This clonotype was seen at least ten times. The CDR3 nucleotides read TGTGCCAGCAGTTTAACGACGCTAGGCCCACCAGATACGCAGTATTTT. Its translation is CASSLTTLGPPDTQYF. The chain combines TRBV27 with TRBJ2-3; D remains ambiguous. This CDR3 spans 16 amino acids. Trimming stripped 2 bases from V and 4 bases from J, with 16 bases between. Germline V lookup: CDR1 MNHEY, CDR2 SMNVEV (reference sequence).

This clonotype was picked up a small number of times. V is TRBV7-2 and J is TRBJ1-1; 7 bases fit TRBD1. This CDR3 comprises 15 residues. In germline, CDR1 is SGHTA, CDR2 FQGNSA. The V and J ends lost 2 bases and 4 bases, in that order; junction bases with no gene match: 7. This CDR3 reads CASSLNRGGSTEAFF. The DNA for the CDR3 is TGTGCCAGCAGCTTAAACAGGGGAGGTTCCACTGAAGCTTTCTTT. Full variable domain (rest looked up from reference TRBV7-2 and TRBJ1-1): GAGVSQSPSNKVTEKGKDVELRCDPISGHTALYWYRQSLGQGLEFLIYFQGNSAPDKSGLPSDRFSAERTGGSVSTLTIQRTQQEDSAVYLCASSLNRGGSTEAFFGQGTRLTVV.

The chain is built from TRBV6-1 and TRBJ2-3; 8 bases match TRBD1. J gave up 2 bases and V 7 bases, and 11 bases lay outside the gene matches. The CDR3 is 16 amino acids. CDR1 is MNHNS and CDR2 is SASEGT in the germline V gene. CDR3 in amino acids: CASTRTGNSFTDTQYF. DNA of the CDR3: TGTGCCAGCACCCGGACAGGGAATAGTTTCACAGATACGCAGTATTTT.

CDR3 residues: CASSLRDFPYEQYF. Written as DNA, the CDR3 is TGTGCCAGCAGCTTAAGGGACTTTCCCTACGAGCAGTACTTC. V usage is TRBV7-9 and J usage is TRBJ2-7, with a tentative D call TRBD2 (6 bases). Trimming cost V 2 bases and J 2 bases, with 10 bases left between them. CDR3 length: 14 amino acids. Germline V gene sequence: CDR1 SEHNR, CDR2 FQNEAQ (reference sequence).

The chain is built from TRBV20-1 and TRBJ2-7, with D uncertain. The length of the CDR3 is 12 residues. Germline CDR1 reads DFQATT; CDR2 reads SNEGSKA (reference sequence). V shed 4 bases and J shed 7 bases, with 14 bases lying between them. CDR3 protein: CSAMWDHREQYF. The CDR3 DNA reads as TGCAGTGCTATGTGGGATCATCGGGAGCAGTACTTC.

The chain combines TRBV9 with TRBJ2-1; D unresolved. V was shortened by 0 bases and J by 10 bases, with 5 bases between the two germline ends. The CDR3 covers 11 residues. CDR1 and CDR2 (germline): SGDLS, YYNGEE. The CDR3 DNA follows: TGTGCCAGCAGCGTAGGCGTGGAGCAGTTCTTC. The encoded protein is CASSVGVEQFF.

The chain employs TRBV27 and TRBJ1-1, with a possible D match to TRBD1 (5 bases). CDR3 length: 17 residues. The V end lost 4 bases, the J end lost 4 bases, and 22 bases lay between the germline ends. Germline CDR1 MNHEY, CDR2 SMNVEV (reference sequence). CDR3 nucleotides: TGTGCCAGCAGTTCTCCAGGCGTGGGGCTTTATGGCACTGAAGCTTTCTTT. Residues: CASSSPGVGLYGTEAFF.

The chain carries TRBV27 and TRBJ2-3; perhaps TRBD1 as D (8 bases). The CDR3 covers 15 residues. V was shortened by 4 bases and J by 3 bases, with 14 bases between the two germline ends. The germline V gene encodes CDR1 MNHEY and CDR2 SMNVEV (reference sequence). The CDR3 region has the DNA TGTGCCAGCAGTTCCGGACAGGGAGGGACAGATACGCAGTATTTT. As protein: CASSSGQGGTDTQYF.

In regard to this clonotype: Because the CDR3's place on the DNA is in doubt, the DNA is left out and the CDR3 is given as listed by TCRdb. The CDR3 here is CASSQSGQGLRAGELFF. V is TRBV12-3 or TRBV12-4 and J is TRBJ2-2; no check of the table's D call, TRBD1, against the DNA was made. The CDR3 is 17 residues long, ends included.

The V gene is TRBV6-6, the J gene TRBJ2-2; TRBD1 is a possible D gene (6 bases). V was cut by 2 bases and J by 4 bases, with 20 bases left in between. Germline values: CDR1 MNHNY, CDR2 SVGAGI (reference sequence). The CDR3 loop spans 18 amino acids. The CDR3 protein is CASSYAVQVTGPTGELFF. The DNA of the CDR3 is TGTGCCAGCAGTTACGCTGTACAAGTCACAGGGCCCACCGGGGAGCTGTTTTTT.

This sequence joins TRBV18 and TRBJ1-5; TRBD1 might be the D (5 bases). The germline V gene encodes CDR1 KGHSH and CDR2 LQKENI. V dropped 0 bases and J dropped 6 bases, with 15 bases sitting between them. The CDR3 has 16 residues. CDR3 residues: CASSPPEAGVGQPQHF. Here the CDR3 DNA reads TGTGCCAGCTCACCACCGGAAGCGGGGGTGGGTCAGCCCCAGCATTTT.

Only a few counts were recorded for this clonotype. The chain has TRBV7-3 and TRBJ2-1; 9 nucleotides line up with TRBD1. The V segment lost 4 bases and the J segment 2 bases; nucleotides outside the gene matches: 3. CDR3 length: 15 amino acids. Germline V gene sequence: CDR1 SGHTA, CDR2 FQGTGA. The CDR3 is CASSSGTGTYNEQFF. In nucleotides, the CDR3 is TGTGCCAGCAGCTCCGGGACAGGGACCTACAATGAGCAGTTCTTC.